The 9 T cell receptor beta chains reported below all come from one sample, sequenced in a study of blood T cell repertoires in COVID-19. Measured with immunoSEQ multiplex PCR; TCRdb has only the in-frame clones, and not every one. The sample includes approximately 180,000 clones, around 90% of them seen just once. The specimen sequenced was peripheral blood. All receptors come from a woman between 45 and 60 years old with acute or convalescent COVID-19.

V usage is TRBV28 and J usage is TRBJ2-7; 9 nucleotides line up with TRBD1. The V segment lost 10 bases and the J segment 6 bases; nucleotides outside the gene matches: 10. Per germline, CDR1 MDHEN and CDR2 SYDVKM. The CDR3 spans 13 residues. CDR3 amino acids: CATLGQGFVEQYF. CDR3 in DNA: TGTGCCACCTTGGGACAGGGTTTTGTCGAGCAGTACTTC.

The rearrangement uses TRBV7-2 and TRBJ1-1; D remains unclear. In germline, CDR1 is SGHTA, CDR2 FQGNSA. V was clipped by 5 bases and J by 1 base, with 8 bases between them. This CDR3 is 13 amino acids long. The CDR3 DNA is TGTGCCAGCAGCGTACAGCAGAACACTGAAGCTTTCTTT. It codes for CASSVQQNTEAFF.

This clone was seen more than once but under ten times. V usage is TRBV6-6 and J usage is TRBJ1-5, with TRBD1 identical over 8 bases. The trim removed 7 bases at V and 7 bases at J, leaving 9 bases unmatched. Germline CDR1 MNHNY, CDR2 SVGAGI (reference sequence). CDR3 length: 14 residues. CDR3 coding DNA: TGTGCCAGCACCCCACGACAGGGGAACCAGCCCCAGCATTTT. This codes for CASTPRQGNQPQHF.

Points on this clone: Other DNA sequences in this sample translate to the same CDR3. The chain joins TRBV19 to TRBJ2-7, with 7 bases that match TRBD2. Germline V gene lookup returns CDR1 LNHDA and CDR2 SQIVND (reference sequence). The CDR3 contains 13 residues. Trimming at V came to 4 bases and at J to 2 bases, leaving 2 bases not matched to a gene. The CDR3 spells CASSTSGAYEQYF. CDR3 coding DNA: TGTGCCAGTAGTACTAGCGGAGCCTACGAGCAGTACTTC.

CDR3 loop: CASSLNRVGYTF. CDR3 DNA sequence: TGCGCCAGCAGCCTCAACAGGGTTGGCTACACCTTC. J is TRBJ1-2 and V is TRBV5-1; possibly TRBD1 for D (6 bases). V lost 4 bases and J lost 7, with 11 bases in between. The CDR3 is made up of 12 amino acids. Germline CDR1 is SGHRS and CDR2 is YFSETQ.

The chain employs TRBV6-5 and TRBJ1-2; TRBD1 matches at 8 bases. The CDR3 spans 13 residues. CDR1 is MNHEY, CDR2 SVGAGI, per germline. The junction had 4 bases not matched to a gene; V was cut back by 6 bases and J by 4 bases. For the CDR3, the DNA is TGTGCCAGCAGGGACAGGGTGGGCTATGGCTACACCTTC. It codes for CASRDRVGYGYTF.

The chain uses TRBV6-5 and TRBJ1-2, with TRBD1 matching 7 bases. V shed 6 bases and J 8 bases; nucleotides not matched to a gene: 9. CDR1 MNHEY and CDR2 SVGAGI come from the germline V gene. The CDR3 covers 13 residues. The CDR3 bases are TGTGCCAGCAGGTTTAGGGGGCGCGGAGGCTACACCTTC. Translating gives CASRFRGRGGYTF.

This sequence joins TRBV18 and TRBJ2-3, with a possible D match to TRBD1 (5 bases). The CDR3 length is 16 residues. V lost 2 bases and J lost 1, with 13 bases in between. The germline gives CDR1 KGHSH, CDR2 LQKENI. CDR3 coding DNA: TGTGCCAGCTCACCATCGGCAGGGTGGGGCACAGATACGCAGTATTTT. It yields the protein CASSPSAGWGTDTQYF.

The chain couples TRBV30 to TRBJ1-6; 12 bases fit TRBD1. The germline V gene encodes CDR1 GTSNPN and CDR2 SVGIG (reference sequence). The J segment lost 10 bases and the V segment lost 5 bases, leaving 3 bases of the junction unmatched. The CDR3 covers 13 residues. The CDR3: CAWGTGGWSPLHF. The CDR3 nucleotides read TGTGCCTGGGGGACAGGGGGCTGGTCACCCCTCCACTTT.